These T cell receptor beta chains were read from a single sample in a study of T-cell reconstitution after alpha-beta-depleted transplantation in children. A single record per CDR3 protein comes from TCRdb applying MiXCR to the PCR reads. The table has over 100,000 distinct CDR3 sequences, about 9.3% seen once; the top ten hold under 35%. The sequenced sample was PBMCs, obtained before TCRalphabeta/CD19-depleted stem cell transplant. The source of these receptors is a boy under 10 years old with acute lymphoblastic leukemia, due to receive a stem cell transplant. Both conserved end residues are part of each CDR3. Each record gives: CDR3 DNA, CDR3 protein, V gene, clone size, J gene, D gene. A D gene is named only where the DNA matches it firmly. The size of a clone is reported for some rows only, either as once, few or many, or as a class for expanded clones.

CDR3nt: TGCAGTGTGAGGGCGGGAGTCCCGAGCTCCTACAATGAGCAGTTCTTC; CDR3aa: CSVRAGVPSSYNEQFF; v_gene: TRBV20-1; abundance: -; j_gene: TRBJ2-1; d_gene: TRBD2
CDR3nt: TGTGCCAGCAGCCTTTTCGACGAATCGGGGCAGTACTTC; CDR3aa: CASSLFDESGQYF; v_gene: TRBV12-3/TRBV12-4; abundance: many; j_gene: TRBJ2-7; d_gene: -
CDR3nt: TGTGCCAGCAGTGGGATAAAGGACAGGGAGTTTCCCTACGAGCAGTACTTC; CDR3aa: CASSGIKDREFPYEQYF; v_gene: TRBV2; abundance: many; j_gene: TRBJ2-7; d_gene: TRBD1
CDR3nt: TGTGCCAGCTCACCAGAGAGGTCGAACACCGGGGAGCTGTTTTTT; CDR3aa: CASSPERSNTGELFF; v_gene: TRBV18; abundance: many; j_gene: TRBJ2-2; d_gene: -
CDR3nt: TGTGCCAGCAGCCAAGTTGGGACTAGCGGGAGGGCCCTCCACCAAGAGACCCAGTACTTC; CDR3aa: CASSQVGTSGRALHQETQYF; v_gene: TRBV4-2; abundance: -; j_gene: TRBJ2-5; d_gene: TRBD2
CDR3nt: TGTGCCAGCAGCTCCGAGTCCCTAGCGGCCTACGAGCAGTACTTC; CDR3aa: CASSSESLAAYEQYF; v_gene: TRBV7-2; abundance: few; j_gene: TRBJ2-7; d_gene: TRBD2
CDR3nt: TGTGCCAGCAGCTCCCTCAAAGGGAAAGTCTATGAGCAGTTCTTC; CDR3aa: CASSSLKGKVYEQFF; v_gene: TRBV7-9; abundance: many; j_gene: TRBJ2-1; d_gene: -
CDR3nt: TGTGCCAGCAGTTCAGGGGGGTATGAGCAGTTCTTC; CDR3aa: CASSSGGYEQFF; v_gene: TRBV28; abundance: -; j_gene: TRBJ2-1; d_gene: -
CDR3nt: TGTGCCAGCAGAAGCTTAAGGGACTACACAGATACGCAGTATTTT; CDR3aa: CASRSLRDYTDTQYF; v_gene: TRBV12-3/TRBV12-4; abundance: few; j_gene: TRBJ2-3; d_gene: TRBD2
CDR3nt: TGCGCCAGCAGGGACGTTTACGAGCAGTACTTC; CDR3aa: CASRDVYEQYF; v_gene: TRBV5-1; abundance: many; j_gene: TRBJ2-7; d_gene: -
CDR3nt: TGCGCCAGCAGCTTTGGTGTAGCGGGGCTCTACGAGCAGTACTTC; CDR3aa: CASSFGVAGLYEQYF; v_gene: TRBV5-1; abundance: few; j_gene: TRBJ2-7; d_gene: TRBD2
CDR3nt: TGTGCCACCTCGACCCGGGGGACACTTCTGAACACTGAAGCTTTCTTT; CDR3aa: CATSTRGTLLNTEAFF; v_gene: TRBV27; abundance: -; j_gene: TRBJ1-1; d_gene: -
CDR3nt: TGTGCCAGCAGTCCACCTGGGACAGTGAACACTGAAGCTTTCTTT; CDR3aa: CASSPPGTVNTEAFF; v_gene: TRBV12-3/TRBV12-4; abundance: many; j_gene: TRBJ1-1; d_gene: TRBD1
CDR3nt: TGTGCCAGCAGCGCCGAAGCGGCAAGGTCGACTGAAGCTTTCTTT; CDR3aa: CASSAEAARSTEAFF; v_gene: TRBV5-5; abundance: few; j_gene: TRBJ1-1; d_gene: -
CDR3nt: TGTGCCAGCAGCTTAAGGGGTCTCTACGAGCAGTACTTC; CDR3aa: CASSLRGLYEQYF; v_gene: TRBV7-2; abundance: -; j_gene: TRBJ2-7; d_gene: -
CDR3nt: TGTGCCAGCAGCTTGGATGTCAGGGGGATACTCTCCTCCTACGAGCAGTACTTC; CDR3aa: CASSLDVRGILSSYEQYF; v_gene: TRBV5-5; abundance: -; j_gene: TRBJ2-7; d_gene: TRBD1
CDR3nt: TGTGCCAGCAGTCCGGGACAGACCTACTCCTACGAGCAGTACTTC; CDR3aa: CASSPGQTYSYEQYF; v_gene: TRBV12-3/TRBV12-4; abundance: many; j_gene: TRBJ2-7; d_gene: TRBD1
CDR3nt: TGTGCCAGCTCACCACAGGGGGCCTCTGGAAACACCATATATTTT; CDR3aa: CASSPQGASGNTIYF; v_gene: TRBV18; abundance: few; j_gene: TRBJ1-3; d_gene: TRBD1
CDR3nt: TGCGCCAGCAGCCAAGATCTGGCAGTTCAAGAGACCCAGTACTTC; CDR3aa: CASSQDLAVQETQYF; v_gene: TRBV4-1; abundance: -; j_gene: TRBJ2-5; d_gene: -
CDR3nt: TGCGCCAGCACCAGACAGAACACCGGGGAGCTGTTTTTT; CDR3aa: CASTRQNTGELFF; v_gene: TRBV5-1; abundance: many; j_gene: TRBJ2-2; d_gene: -
CDR3nt: TGTGCCAGCAGCTATAATACCGGGACGGGCGAGCAGTACTTC; CDR3aa: CASSYNTGTGEQYF; v_gene: TRBV13; abundance: many; j_gene: TRBJ2-7; d_gene: -
CDR3nt: TGCAGTGCTAGCCCCGGTGGAGAGACCCAGTACTTC; CDR3aa: CSASPGGETQYF; v_gene: TRBV20-1; abundance: few; j_gene: TRBJ2-5; d_gene: -
CDR3nt: TGTGCCAGCAGCCCCCTCGTAGGCGGCGAGCAGTACTTC; CDR3aa: CASSPLVGGEQYF; v_gene: TRBV3-1; abundance: -; j_gene: TRBJ2-7; d_gene: -
CDR3nt: TGTGCCAGCTCACCGGGTGATTTGAATGAGCAGTTCTTC; CDR3aa: CASSPGDLNEQFF; v_gene: TRBV18; abundance: -; j_gene: TRBJ2-1; d_gene: -
CDR3nt: TGTGCCAGCAGCTTAGAAGGGGGTTCACCCCTCCACTTT; CDR3aa: CASSLEGGSPLHF; v_gene: TRBV7-9; abundance: -; j_gene: TRBJ1-6; d_gene: -
CDR3nt: TGTGCCACCGGGAAAGGGGGTTTCTACAATGAGCAGTTCTTC; CDR3aa: CATGKGGFYNEQFF; v_gene: TRBV24-1; abundance: -; j_gene: TRBJ2-1; d_gene: -
CDR3nt: TGCGCCAGCAGCCAAGATGAGAGGGACACCGGGGAGCTGTTTTTT; CDR3aa: CASSQDERDTGELFF; v_gene: TRBV4-1; abundance: -; j_gene: TRBJ2-2; d_gene: -
CDR3nt: TGTGCCAGCAGCTTGGTACAGGGGGGGACCTATGGCTACACCTTC; CDR3aa: CASSLVQGGTYGYTF; v_gene: TRBV5-6; abundance: -; j_gene: TRBJ1-2; d_gene: TRBD1
CDR3nt: TGTGCCATCAATCTTGGAGGAGGGGGCAAGGGCTATGGCTACACCTTC; CDR3aa: CAINLGGGGKGYGYTF; v_gene: TRBV10-3; abundance: -; j_gene: TRBJ1-2; d_gene: TRBD1
CDR3nt: TGTGCCAGCAGTTACTTGGGACTAGCGGGAAGCGATGAGCAGTTCTTC; CDR3aa: CASSYLGLAGSDEQFF; v_gene: TRBV6-5; abundance: many; j_gene: TRBJ2-1; d_gene: TRBD2
CDR3nt: TGTGCCAGCAGCTCTCCCTCAGCAGGGAAGCCATCAACCGACGAGCAGTACTTC; CDR3aa: CASSSPSAGKPSTDEQYF; v_gene: TRBV11-1; abundance: -; j_gene: TRBJ2-7; d_gene: -
CDR3nt: TGCGCCAGCAGCTTGGAGCGGGATGAGGAGCAGTTCTTC; CDR3aa: CASSLERDEEQFF; v_gene: TRBV5-1; abundance: -; j_gene: TRBJ2-1; d_gene: TRBD2
CDR3nt: TGTGCCATCAGTGGGACAGGGAGTTCACCCCTCCACTTT; CDR3aa: CAISGTGSSPLHF; v_gene: TRBV10-3; abundance: few; j_gene: TRBJ1-6; d_gene: TRBD1
CDR3nt: TGTGCCAGCAGCTGGAGCTCCTACGAGCAGTACTTC; CDR3aa: CASSWSSYEQYF; v_gene: TRBV5-6; abundance: -; j_gene: TRBJ2-7; d_gene: -
CDR3nt: TGTGCCAGCAGCCTTGCACCCGGGACAGGAGGCCACGAGCAGTACTTC; CDR3aa: CASSLAPGTGGHEQYF; v_gene: TRBV7-2; abundance: -; j_gene: TRBJ2-7; d_gene: TRBD1
CDR3nt: TGTGCCAGCAGCCCCGAGTCGATCGGTTCCGGACTAGCGGGATGGTACGAGCAGTACTTC; CDR3aa: CASSPESIGSGLAGWYEQYF; v_gene: TRBV14; abundance: few; j_gene: TRBJ2-7; d_gene: TRBD2
CDR3nt: TGCAGTGCTAAAGACCGAACGGCCCTCCACTTT; CDR3aa: CSAKDRTALHF; v_gene: TRBV20-1; abundance: -; j_gene: TRBJ1-6; d_gene: -
CDR3nt: TGCGCCAGCAGCTTGACCGGGACTCGCTTCTGGGACGAGCAGTACTTC; CDR3aa: CASSLTGTRFWDEQYF; v_gene: TRBV5-1; abundance: -; j_gene: TRBJ2-7; d_gene: -
CDR3nt: TGTGCCAGCAGTTTATGGTTCGGGACGGGCTATGGCTACACCTTC; CDR3aa: CASSLWFGTGYGYTF; v_gene: TRBV27; abundance: -; j_gene: TRBJ1-2; d_gene: -
CDR3nt: TGTGCCAGCAGCGGGGGGGAGAGGACAGGGGGCTACAATGAGCAGTTCTTC; CDR3aa: CASSGGERTGGYNEQFF; v_gene: TRBV9; abundance: medium-sized; j_gene: TRBJ2-1; d_gene: TRBD1
CDR3nt: TGTGCCAGCAGCTTAATCTCCGGGGCAGGGGGCCTGAAGACCCAGTACTTC; CDR3aa: CASSLISGAGGLKTQYF; v_gene: TRBV7-3; abundance: few; j_gene: TRBJ2-5; d_gene: TRBD1
CDR3nt: TGTGCCAGCAGTGAAGTAACTAGCGGGAGACCACCTTACGAGCAGTACTTC; CDR3aa: CASSEVTSGRPPYEQYF; v_gene: TRBV6-1; abundance: -; j_gene: TRBJ2-7; d_gene: TRBD2
CDR3nt: TGTGCCAGCAGACCGGGACAGGGGAACGAGCAGTACTTC; CDR3aa: CASRPGQGNEQYF; v_gene: TRBV28; abundance: -; j_gene: TRBJ2-7; d_gene: TRBD1
CDR3nt: TGTGCCACCAGCAGGGAGGGGTTCGAGACCCAGTACTTC; CDR3aa: CATSREGFETQYF; v_gene: TRBV15; abundance: few; j_gene: TRBJ2-5; d_gene: -
CDR3nt: TGCAGTGCTAGGGTCGCTAGCGGGAGCGATGAGCAGTTCTTC; CDR3aa: CSARVASGSDEQFF; v_gene: TRBV20-1; abundance: few; j_gene: TRBJ2-1; d_gene: TRBD2
CDR3nt: TGTGCCAGCGGGACAGGGACAGATACGCAGTATTTT; CDR3aa: CASGTGTDTQYF; v_gene: TRBV5-8; abundance: many; j_gene: TRBJ2-3; d_gene: TRBD1
CDR3nt: TGTGCCAGCAGCCGACTAGCGGGAGGGCACAATGAGCAGTTCTTC; CDR3aa: CASSRLAGGHNEQFF; v_gene: TRBV7-9; abundance: few; j_gene: TRBJ2-1; d_gene: TRBD2
CDR3nt: TGTGCCAGCAGCCGTTGGGACAGGGAAGAGACCCAGTACTTC; CDR3aa: CASSRWDREETQYF; v_gene: TRBV7-9; abundance: few; j_gene: TRBJ2-5; d_gene: TRBD1
CDR3nt: TGTGCCAGCAGTTTACTCCCCCCTCCCGGGCCAGAGACCCAGTACTTC; CDR3aa: CASSLLPPPGPETQYF; v_gene: TRBV27; abundance: few; j_gene: TRBJ2-5; d_gene: -
CDR3nt: TGTGCCAGCAGTGAACTAGTGGGCGATTCCTACAATGAGCAGTTCTTC; CDR3aa: CASSELVGDSYNEQFF; v_gene: TRBV25-1; abundance: -; j_gene: TRBJ2-1; d_gene: -